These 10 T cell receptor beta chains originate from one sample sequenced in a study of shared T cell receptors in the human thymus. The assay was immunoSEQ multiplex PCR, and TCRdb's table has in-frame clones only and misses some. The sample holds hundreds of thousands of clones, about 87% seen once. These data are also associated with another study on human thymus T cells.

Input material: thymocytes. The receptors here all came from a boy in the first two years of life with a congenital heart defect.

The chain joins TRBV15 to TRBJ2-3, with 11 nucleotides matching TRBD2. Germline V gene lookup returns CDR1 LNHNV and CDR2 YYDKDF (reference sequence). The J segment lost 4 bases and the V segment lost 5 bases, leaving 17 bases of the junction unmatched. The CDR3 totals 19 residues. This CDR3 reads CATSEAPSGGPTRSDTQYF. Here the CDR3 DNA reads TGTGCCACCAGCGAGGCCCCTAGCGGGGGGCCTACCCGGTCAGATACGCAGTATTTT.

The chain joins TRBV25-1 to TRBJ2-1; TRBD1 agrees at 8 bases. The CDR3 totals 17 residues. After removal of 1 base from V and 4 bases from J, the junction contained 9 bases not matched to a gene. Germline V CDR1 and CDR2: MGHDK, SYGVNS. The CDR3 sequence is CASSESPGQAVYNEQFF. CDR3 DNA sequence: TGTGCCAGCAGTGAATCACCGGGACAGGCCGTTTACAATGAGCAGTTCTTC. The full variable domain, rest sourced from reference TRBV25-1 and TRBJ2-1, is EADIYQTPRYLVIGTGKKITLECSQTMGHDKMYWYQQDPGMELHLIHYSYGVNSTEKGDLSSESTVSRIRTEHFPLTLESARPSHTSQYLCASSESPGQAVYNEQFFGPGTRLTVL.

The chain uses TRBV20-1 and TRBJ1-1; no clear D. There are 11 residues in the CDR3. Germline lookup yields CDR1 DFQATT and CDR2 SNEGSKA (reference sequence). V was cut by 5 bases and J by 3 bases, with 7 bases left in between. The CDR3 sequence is CSALSDTEAFF. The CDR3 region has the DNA TGCAGTGCTCTAAGTGACACTGAAGCTTTCTTT.

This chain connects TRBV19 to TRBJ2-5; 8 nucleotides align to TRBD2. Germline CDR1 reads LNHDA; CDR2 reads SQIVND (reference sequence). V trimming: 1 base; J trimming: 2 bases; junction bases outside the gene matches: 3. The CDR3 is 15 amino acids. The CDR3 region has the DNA TGTGCCAGTAGTATAGTAGCGGGACGGCAAGAGACCCAGTACTTC. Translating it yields CASSIVAGRQETQYF.

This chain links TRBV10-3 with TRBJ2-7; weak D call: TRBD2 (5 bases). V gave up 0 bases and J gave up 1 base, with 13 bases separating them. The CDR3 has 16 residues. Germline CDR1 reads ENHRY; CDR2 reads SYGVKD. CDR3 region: CAISESEKTGSYEQYF. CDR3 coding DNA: TGTGCCATCAGTGAGTCCGAGAAGACGGGATCCTACGAGCAGTACTTC.

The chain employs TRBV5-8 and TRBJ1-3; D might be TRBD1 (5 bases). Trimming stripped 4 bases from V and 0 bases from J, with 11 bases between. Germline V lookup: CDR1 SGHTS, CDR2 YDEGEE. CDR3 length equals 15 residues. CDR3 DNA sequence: TGTGCCAGCAGCCAAACAGGACACTCTGGAAACACCATATATTTT. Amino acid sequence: CASSQTGHSGNTIYF.

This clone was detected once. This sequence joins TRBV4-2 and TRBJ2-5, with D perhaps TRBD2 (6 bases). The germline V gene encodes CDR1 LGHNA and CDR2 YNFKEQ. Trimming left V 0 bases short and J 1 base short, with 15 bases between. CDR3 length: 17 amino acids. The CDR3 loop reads CASSQDTASVTQETQYF. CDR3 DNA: TGTGCCAGCAGCCAAGATACGGCTAGCGTAACCCAAGAGACCCAGTACTTC.

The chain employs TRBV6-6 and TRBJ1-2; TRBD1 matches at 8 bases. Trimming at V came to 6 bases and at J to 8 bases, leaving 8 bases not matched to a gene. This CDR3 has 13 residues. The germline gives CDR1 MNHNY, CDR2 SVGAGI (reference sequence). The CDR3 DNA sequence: TGTGCCAGCAGACAATTACAGGGGGAAGGCTACACCTTC. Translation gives CASRQLQGEGYTF.

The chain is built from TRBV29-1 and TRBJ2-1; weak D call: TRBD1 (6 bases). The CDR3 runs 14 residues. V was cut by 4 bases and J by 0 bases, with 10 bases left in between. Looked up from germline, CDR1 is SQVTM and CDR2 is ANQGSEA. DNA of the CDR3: TGCAGCGTTGTCACAGGGCCCTCCTACAATGAGCAGTTCTTC. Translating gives CSVVTGPSYNEQFF.

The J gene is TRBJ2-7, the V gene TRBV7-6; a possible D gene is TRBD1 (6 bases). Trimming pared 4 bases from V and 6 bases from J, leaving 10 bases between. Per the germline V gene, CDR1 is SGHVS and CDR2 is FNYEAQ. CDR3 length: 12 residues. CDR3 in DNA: TGTGCCAGCAGCTACGGGACACGCGAGCAGTACTTC. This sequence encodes CASSYGTREQYF.